The 8 T cell receptor beta chains below all came from one sample that was sequenced in a study of blood T cell repertoires in COVID-19. Here immunoSEQ multiplex PCR was the method, and the copy in TCRdb shows in-frame clones only, minus some. The top ten clones hold roughly 5% of a sample with about 78,000 clones, about 89% of them seen once. Sequenced material: peripheral blood. The source of these receptors is a middle-aged man with active or convalescent COVID-19.

Only one count was recorded for this clone. The chain carries TRBV5-4 and TRBJ2-3; perhaps TRBD1 as D (5 bases). The CDR3 is 17 residues long. Trimming pared 1 base from V and 3 bases from J, leaving 18 bases between. Germline V gene lookup returns CDR1 SGHNT and CDR2 YYREEE (reference sequence). The CDR3 DNA reads TGTGCCAGCAGCTTGTGGGGCGCAGGCAGAAGTACAGATACGCAGTATTTT. This gives the protein CASSLWGAGRSTDTQYF.

V gene TRBV5-1 combines with J gene TRBJ1-4, with no clear D. Germline CDR1 is SGHRS and CDR2 is YFSETQ. This CDR3 has 14 amino acids. The V gene lost 0 bases and the J gene lost 1 base, with 4 bases spanning the gap. The CDR3 DNA reads as TGCGCCAGCAGCTTGGACGGAACTAATGAAAAACTGTTTTTT. Amino acid sequence: CASSLDGTNEKLFF.

By share of the sample, this clone is medium-sized (0.01 to 0.1%). The rearrangement links TRBV7-9 to TRBJ1-6; D is unclear. This CDR3 has 14 amino acids. CDR1 SEHNR and CDR2 FQNEAQ come from the germline V gene (reference sequence). V lost 1 base, J lost 5 bases, and 6 bases lay in between. The CDR3 DNA follows: TGTGCCAGCAGCTTAGGCCAGAATAATTCACCCCTCCACTTT. Translating gives CASSLGQNNSPLHF.

The genes are TRBV7-8 and TRBJ2-1; a possible D gene is TRBD1 (5 bases). Germline V gene data show CDR1 as SGHVS and CDR2 as FQNEAQ. The V end was cut by 0 bases, the J end by 5 bases, with 14 bases between. The CDR3 extends over 16 amino acids. CDR3 loop: CASSLAEWGRNNEQFF. In DNA, the CDR3 is TGTGCCAGCAGCTTAGCGGAGTGGGGCCGGAACAATGAGCAGTTCTTC.

This clone was seen just once. The chain uses TRBV28 and TRBJ2-2, with D maybe TRBD2 (6 bases). Trimming cost V 6 bases and J 1 base, with 15 bases left between them. Germline V gene data show CDR1 as MDHEN and CDR2 as SYDVKM. The length of the CDR3 is 16 residues. The CDR3 protein is CASRIRQGGNTGELFF. Written as DNA, the CDR3 is TGTGCCAGCAGGATTAGGCAGGGAGGGAACACCGGGGAGCTGTTTTTT.

V usage is TRBV6-2 or TRBV6-3 and J usage is TRBJ2-3, with 9 bases that match TRBD2. CDR3 length equals 16 residues. The V gene's germline CDR1 is MNHEY and CDR2 SVGEGT. V was pared by 3 bases and J by 2 bases, with 6 bases of the junction left unmatched. CDR3 in amino acids: CASSYELAGFTDTQYF. The CDR3 nucleotides are TGTGCCAGCAGTTATGAGCTAGCGGGGTTCACAGATACGCAGTATTTT.

V and J are TRBV7-6 and TRBJ1-4, with 7 bases aligning to TRBD1. From germline, CDR1 is SGHVS and CDR2 FNYEAQ. The junction had 9 bases not matched to a gene; V was cut back by 5 bases and J by 3 bases. This CDR3 has 16 amino acids. The DNA of the CDR3 is TGTGCCAGCAGCCCCAGGACAGGCGCGCCTAATGAAAAACTGTTTTTT. It is translated as CASSPRTGAPNEKLFF.

This clone was found once. The rearrangement links TRBV27 to TRBJ1-2, with D possibly being TRBD1 (5 bases). CDR1 and CDR2 from the germline V gene are MNHEY and SMNVEV (reference sequence). Between the trimmed V and J ends, which lost 2 bases and 8 bases, there was a span of 12 bases. The CDR3 is 13 amino acids. DNA for the CDR3: TGTGCCAGCAGTTTAAAGGGGCCTGGGGGCTACACCTTC. It codes for CASSLKGPGGYTF.